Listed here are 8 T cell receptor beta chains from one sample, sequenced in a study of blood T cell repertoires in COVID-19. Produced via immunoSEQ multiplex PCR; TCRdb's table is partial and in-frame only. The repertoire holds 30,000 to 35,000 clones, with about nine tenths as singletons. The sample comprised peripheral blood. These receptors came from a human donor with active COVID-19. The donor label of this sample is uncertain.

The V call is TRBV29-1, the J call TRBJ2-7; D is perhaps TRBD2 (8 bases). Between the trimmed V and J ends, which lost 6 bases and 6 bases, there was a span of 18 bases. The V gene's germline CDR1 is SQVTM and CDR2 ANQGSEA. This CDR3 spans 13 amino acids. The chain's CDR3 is CSVGRGQLAEQYF. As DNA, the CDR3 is TGCAGCGTCGGGAGGGGACAGCTCGCCGAGCAGTACTTC.

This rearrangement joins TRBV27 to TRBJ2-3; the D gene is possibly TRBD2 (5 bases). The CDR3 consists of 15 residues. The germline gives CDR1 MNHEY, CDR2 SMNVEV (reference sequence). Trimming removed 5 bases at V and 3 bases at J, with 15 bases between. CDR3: CASSPSDGITDTQYF. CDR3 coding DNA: TGTGCCAGCAGTCCCTCGGACGGGATAACAGATACGCAGTATTTT.

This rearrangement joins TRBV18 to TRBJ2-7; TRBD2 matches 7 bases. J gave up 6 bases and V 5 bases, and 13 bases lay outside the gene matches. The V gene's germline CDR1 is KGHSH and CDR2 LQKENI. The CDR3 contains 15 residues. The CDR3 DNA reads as TGTGCCAGCTCATCCGCCGGACTAGGCGTCCGCGAGCAGTACTTC. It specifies CASSSAGLGVREQYF.

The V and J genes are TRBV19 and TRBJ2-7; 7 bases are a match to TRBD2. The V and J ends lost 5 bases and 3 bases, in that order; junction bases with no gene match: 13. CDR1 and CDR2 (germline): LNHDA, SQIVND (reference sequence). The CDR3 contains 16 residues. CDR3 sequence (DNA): TGTGCCAGTAGTCCGGGTCCTGTATGGGGGGGCTACGAGCAGTACTTC. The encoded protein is CASSPGPVWGGYEQYF. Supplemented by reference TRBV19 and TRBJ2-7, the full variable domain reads DGGITQSPKYLFRKEGQNVTLSCEQNLNHDAMYWYRQDPGQGLRLIYYSQIVNDFQKGDIAEGYSVSREKKESFPLTVTSAQKNPTAFYLCASSPGPVWGGYEQYFGPGTRLTVT.

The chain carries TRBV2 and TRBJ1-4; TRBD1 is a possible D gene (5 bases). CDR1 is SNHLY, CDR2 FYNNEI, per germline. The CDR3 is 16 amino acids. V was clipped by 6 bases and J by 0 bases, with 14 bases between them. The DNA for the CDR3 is TGTGCCAGCAGGGCGGGACTTACTACAACTAATGAAAAACTGTTTTTT. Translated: CASRAGLTTTNEKLFF.

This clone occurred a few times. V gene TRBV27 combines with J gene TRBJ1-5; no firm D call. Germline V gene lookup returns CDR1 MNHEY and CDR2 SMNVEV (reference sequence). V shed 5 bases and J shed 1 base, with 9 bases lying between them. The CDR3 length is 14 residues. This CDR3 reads CASSRPGSNQPQHF. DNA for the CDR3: TGTGCCAGCAGTCGGCCGGGGAGCAATCAGCCCCAGCATTTT.

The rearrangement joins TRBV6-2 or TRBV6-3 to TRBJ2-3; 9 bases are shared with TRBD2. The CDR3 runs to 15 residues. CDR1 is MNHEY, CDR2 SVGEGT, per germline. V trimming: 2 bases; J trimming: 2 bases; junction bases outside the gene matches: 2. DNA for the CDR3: TGTGCCAGCAGTTACAGCGGGGGGCCCACAGATACGCAGTATTTT. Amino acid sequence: CASSYSGGPTDTQYF.

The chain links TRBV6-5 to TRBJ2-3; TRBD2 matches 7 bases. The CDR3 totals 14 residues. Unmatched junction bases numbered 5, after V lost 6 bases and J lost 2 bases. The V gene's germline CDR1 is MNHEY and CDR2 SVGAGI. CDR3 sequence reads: CASSILAFTDTQYF. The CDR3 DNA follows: TGTGCCAGCAGCATACTAGCGTTCACAGATACGCAGTATTTT.